The next 27 T cell receptor beta chains were all read from a single sample in a study of blood T cell repertoires in COVID-19 (dated by TCRdb to about 2020). The library was made by the immunoSEQ multiplex PCR assay. The source is immuneACCESS, and TCRdb retained only in-frame sequences with V and J called. Part of the clones is not carried over; for the studies checked, unresolved V genes explain less than half of this, and the remainder is unexplained. The table for this sample lists 350,000 to 450,000 clones; 70% to 90% of them were counted only once. Approximately 1.5% of the sample lies in the top ten. The sample taken for sequencing was peripheral blood. These receptors were obtained from a woman between 35 and 50 years old with COVID-19, enrolled during active disease.

The chain recombines TRBV3-1 (or the pseudogene TRBV3-2) with TRBJ1-1, with D unresolved. CDR1 is LGHDT and CDR2 is YNNKEL in the germline V gene (reference sequence). The CDR3 sequence is 12 residues long. The germline V and J ends were trimmed by 5 bases and 11 bases, with 15 bases remaining between them. The CDR3 region is CASSTMEGRAFF. Here the CDR3 DNA reads TGTGCCAGCAGCACAATGGAGGGCCGTGCTTTCTTT.

The rearrangement links TRBV7-8 to TRBJ1-2; 7 bases match TRBD1. The CDR3 spans 15 residues. Germline V gene sequence: CDR1 SGHVS, CDR2 FQNEAQ. The junction had 14 bases not matched to a gene; V was cut back by 5 bases and J by 8 bases. The CDR3 sequence is CASSPRTGGALGYTF. CDR3 sequence (DNA): TGTGCCAGCAGCCCGCGGACAGGAGGGGCTCTGGGCTACACCTTC.

The J gene is TRBJ1-1, the V gene TRBV12-3 or TRBV12-4; no definite D call. CDR3 length: 12 amino acids. The germline V and J ends were trimmed by 3 bases and 6 bases, with 8 bases remaining between them. DNA for the CDR3: TGTGCCAGCAGTTTGGAGGTACCTGAAGCTTTCTTT. Amino acids: CASSLEVPEAFF.

The chain links TRBV18 to TRBJ1-5; tentatively, D is TRBD1 (5 bases). Trimming left V 1 base short and J 6 bases short, with 13 bases between. The CDR3 totals 15 residues. CDR1 and CDR2 (germline): KGHSH, LQKENI. This CDR3 reads CASSPLGRVGQPQHF. CDR3 DNA sequence: TGTGCCAGCTCACCACTAGGCAGGGTTGGTCAGCCCCAGCATTTT.

The V and J genes are TRBV27 and TRBJ1-3; D is perhaps TRBD1 (5 bases). The V and J ends lost 3 bases and 4 bases respectively, with 13 bases between them. This CDR3 contains 15 residues. Germline V lookup: CDR1 MNHEY, CDR2 SMNVEV (reference sequence). CDR3 loop: CASSLGLRAGNTIYF. The CDR3 DNA sequence: TGTGCCAGCAGTTTGGGACTGCGGGCCGGAAACACCATATATTTT.

The rearrangement links TRBV7-2 to TRBJ2-7, with D unresolved. Germline assignment: CDR1 SGHTA and CDR2 FQGNSA. The CDR3 contains 15 residues. Trimming took off 1 base at V and 1 base at J, with 11 bases between the two ends. CDR3 region: CASSLESIGSYEQYF. The DNA of the CDR3 is TGTGCCAGCAGCTTAGAATCAATCGGGTCCTACGAGCAGTACTTC.

This chain links TRBV19 with TRBJ2-2; 13 bases map to TRBD2. CDR3 size: 18 residues. V dropped 5 bases and J dropped 6; count of bases not matched to a gene: 12. Germline loops: CDR1 LNHDA, CDR2 SQIVND (reference sequence). This CDR3 reads CASSPPNPLAGGSGELFF. The CDR3 coding sequence is TGTGCCAGTAGTCCACCTAACCCACTAGCGGGAGGGTCCGGGGAGCTGTTTTTT.

The chain couples TRBV7-2 to TRBJ2-5; TRBD2 aligns across 9 bases. This CDR3 has 14 residues. Germline V lookup: CDR1 SGHTA, CDR2 FQGNSA. J gave up 1 base and V 5 bases, and 2 bases lay outside the gene matches. CDR3 loop: CASSRGLAQETQYF. Here the CDR3 DNA reads TGTGCCAGCAGCAGGGGACTAGCCCAAGAGACCCAGTACTTC.

The chain links TRBV5-1 to TRBJ1-5, with D perhaps TRBD1 (5 bases). The V end lost 0 bases, the J end lost 4 bases, and 14 bases lay between the germline ends. There are 16 residues in the CDR3. Looked up from germline, CDR1 is SGHRS and CDR2 is YFSETQ. The CDR3 nucleotides are TGCGCCAGCAGCTTGGAAGGTCCAGGGACTAATCAGCCCCAGCATTTT. This codes for CASSLEGPGTNQPQHF.

CDR3 DNA sequence: TGTGCCAGCAGCGCACAGGGCATTGGGACTGAAGCTTTCTTT. Translated, it gives CASSAQGIGTEAFF. V usage is TRBV9 and J usage is TRBJ1-1; D may be TRBD1 (6 bases). This CDR3 spans 14 amino acids. Germline CDR1 reads SGDLS; CDR2 reads YYNGEE. V lost 3 bases and J lost 5, with 14 bases in between.

The chain links TRBV9 to TRBJ1-6; 7 positions match TRBD1. V was pared by 0 bases and J by 6 bases, with 6 bases of the junction left unmatched. From germline, CDR1 is SGDLS and CDR2 YYNGEE. The CDR3 runs to 16 residues. CDR3 sequence (DNA): TGTGCCAGCAGCGTAGAGTGGACAGGAGGTAATTCACCCCTCCACTTT. Amino acid sequence: CASSVEWTGGNSPLHF. The complete variable domain, with remaining parts taken from reference TRBV9 and TRBJ1-6, reads DSGVTQTPKHLITATGQRVTLRCSPRSGDLSVYWYQQSLDQGLQFLIQYYNGEERAKGNILERFSAQQFPDLHSELNLSSLELGDSALYFCASSVEWTGGNSPLHFGNGTRLTVT.

V and J are TRBV5-8 and TRBJ1-1; D might be TRBD1 (5 bases). Germline V lookup: CDR1 SGHTS, CDR2 YDEGEE. The V gene lost 5 bases and the J gene lost 3 bases, with 17 bases spanning the gap. The CDR3 totals 15 residues. The CDR3 nucleotides read TGTGCCAGCAGTTTTCGCAGGGCGGTGGACACTGAAGCTTTCTTT. Encoded protein: CASSFRRAVDTEAFF.

This chain connects TRBV6-1 to TRBJ1-5; D not resolved. V lost 3 bases and J 7 bases, leaving 7 bases between the germline ends. The CDR3 covers 12 residues. The germline CDR1 and CDR2 sequences are MNHNS and SASEGT. The CDR3 protein is CASSDGAQPQHF. The CDR3 DNA follows: TGTGCCAGCAGTGATGGAGCACAGCCCCAGCATTTT.

This clone has a handful of counts. The V gene is TRBV24-1, the J gene TRBJ1-2; D not resolved. The length of the CDR3 is 16 residues. The V gene lost 9 bases and the J gene lost 2 bases, with 21 bases spanning the gap. Germline lookup yields CDR1 KGHDR and CDR2 SFDVKD. The CDR3 spells CATSVGRAGNNYGYTF. DNA of the CDR3: TGTGCCACCTCCGTAGGGAGAGCTGGGAACAACTATGGCTACACCTTC.

The chain combines TRBV27 with TRBJ1-5; a possible D gene is TRBD1 (5 bases). Germline CDR1 and CDR2: MNHEY and SMNVEV (reference sequence). Trimming removed 7 bases from V and 4 bases from J, with 20 bases in between. This CDR3 is 16 amino acids long. The CDR3 region has the DNA TGTGCCAGCAAACCCGAAAGAGGGGAGGGGAATCAGCCCCAGCATTTT. This encodes CASKPERGEGNQPQHF.

The DNA for the CDR3 is TGTGCCAGCAGCCCAACGTCCCCTGCCCAGGAAACCCAGTACTTC. Translating it yields CASSPTSPAQETQYF. V gene TRBV11-1 combines with J gene TRBJ2-5; unclear D gene. The CDR3 extends over 15 amino acids. Germline loops: CDR1 SGHAT, CDR2 FQDESV (reference sequence). V lost 5 bases and J lost 8, with 21 bases in between.

The chain recombines TRBV19 with TRBJ2-7; 7 positions match TRBD1. Germline V gives CDR1 LNHDA, CDR2 SQIVND (reference sequence). V shed 3 bases and J 3 bases; nucleotides not matched to a gene: 2. The CDR3 has 13 residues. CDR3 DNA: TGTGCCAGTAGTATTCGACAGGGCTACGAGCAGTACTTC. It yields the protein CASSIRQGYEQYF.

V usage is TRBV19 and J usage is TRBJ2-1; 11 nucleotides align to TRBD2. V lost 4 bases, J lost 7 bases, and 12 bases stayed unmatched. There are 17 residues in the CDR3. Germline values: CDR1 LNHDA, CDR2 SQIVND (reference sequence). The CDR3 reads CASSNPSWLAGGNEQFF. The CDR3 nucleotides read TGTGCCAGTAGTAACCCCTCTTGGCTAGCGGGGGGTAATGAGCAGTTCTTC.

The chain combines TRBV5-5 with TRBJ1-1, with 10 positions matching TRBD1. The trim removed 4 bases at V and 11 bases at J, leaving 14 bases unmatched. In germline, CDR1 is SGHKS, CDR2 YYEKEE (reference sequence). The CDR3 runs to 15 residues. CDR3 protein: CASSLGLDRGWGAFF. CDR3 nucleotides: TGTGCCAGCAGCCTTGGATTGGACAGGGGGTGGGGCGCTTTCTTT.

This clone was seen at least ten times. This sequence joins TRBV14 and TRBJ1-4, with D maybe TRBD1 (5 bases). The CDR3 is 15 residues long. Trimming removed 2 bases from V and 4 bases from J, with 11 bases in between. Germline CDR1 SGHDN, CDR2 FVKESK. CDR3 in amino acids: CASSQFSGINEKLFF. In DNA, the CDR3 is TGTGCCAGCAGCCAATTTTCAGGGATTAATGAAAAACTGTTTTTT.

The V call is TRBV6-1, the J call TRBJ2-7; 7 positions match TRBD1. Looked up from germline, CDR1 is MNHNS and CDR2 is SASEGT. This CDR3 contains 15 residues. V was pared by 1 base and J by 2 bases, with 5 bases of the junction left unmatched. The CDR3 here is CASSEGGTATYEQYF. CDR3 in DNA: TGTGCCAGCAGTGAAGGTGGGACAGCTACCTACGAGCAGTACTTC.

This rearrangement joins TRBV30 to TRBJ1-3, with 8 positions matching TRBD1. Germline V CDR1 and CDR2: GTSNPN, SVGIG (reference sequence). V trimming: 2 bases; J trimming: 4 bases; junction bases outside the gene matches: 7. The CDR3 is 15 amino acids. CDR3 nucleotide sequence: TGTGCCTGGAGTTTCCGCAGGGGGCACGGAAACACCATATATTTT. This gives the protein CAWSFRRGHGNTIYF.

The chain has TRBV7-2 and TRBJ1-5; D ambiguous. Trimming shortened V by 2 bases and J by 2 bases, and 13 bases separated the two germline ends. This CDR3 has 16 residues. Germline V gene lookup returns CDR1 SGHTA and CDR2 FQGNSA. The DNA of the CDR3 is TGTGCCAGCAGCTTATTCGTCGGTCTCCGCAATCAGCCCCAGCATTTT. Its translation is CASSLFVGLRNQPQHF.

The rearrangement links TRBV5-5 to TRBJ1-2, with 8 bases fitting TRBD1. The ends lost 4 bases at V and 0 bases at J; junction bases unmatched: 5. The germline gives CDR1 SGHKS, CDR2 YYEKEE (reference sequence). The CDR3 extends over 15 amino acids. This chain's CDR3 is CASSQLRGPNYGYTF. For the CDR3, the DNA is TGTGCCAGCAGCCAACTCAGGGGGCCTAACTATGGCTACACCTTC. The entire variable domain, with the rest obtained from reference TRBV5-5 and TRBJ1-2, is as follows: DAGVTQSPTHLIKTRGQQVTLRCSPISGHKSVSWYQQVLGQGPQFIFQYYEKEERGRGNFPDRFSARQFPNYSSELNVNALLLGDSALYLCASSQLRGPNYGYTFGSGTRLTVV.

J is TRBJ1-1 and V is TRBV3-1 (or the pseudogene TRBV3-2); possible D gene TRBD1, 6 bases. Germline CDR1 LGHDT, CDR2 YNNKEL (reference sequence). V was shortened by 4 bases and J by 9 bases, with 15 bases between the two germline ends. The CDR3 is made up of 13 amino acids. The CDR3 coding sequence is TGTGCCAGCAGCCCAGGACAGAACCAAAAAGCTTTCTTT. Translated, it gives CASSPGQNQKAFF.

The chain couples TRBV3-1 (or the pseudogene TRBV3-2) to TRBJ2-3; 9 bases fit TRBD1. Germline V lookup: CDR1 LGHDT, CDR2 YNNKEL (reference sequence). The CDR3 is made up of 15 amino acids. V lost 2 bases, J lost 10 bases, and 10 bases stayed unmatched. The DNA of the CDR3 is TGTGCCAGCAGCCAATTCTTGGGACAGGGCTCTCCGCAGTATTTT. It translates to CASSQFLGQGSPQYF.

The gene calls are TRBV4-3 and TRBJ2-5; 9 bases are a match to TRBD2. The CDR3 contains 16 residues. After removal of 0 bases from V and 4 bases from J, the junction contained 6 bases not matched to a gene. Germline V lookup: CDR1 LGHNA, CDR2 YSLEER. The CDR3 sequence is CASSQEGRGGAETQYF. For the CDR3, the DNA is TGCGCCAGCAGCCAAGAAGGACGCGGGGGGGCAGAGACCCAGTACTTC.